The clone carrying this T cell receptor (beta chain) has ten or more counts. Its cognate antigen is unknown. Genomic DNA yielded TCR beta CDR3, amplified by two-round multiplex PCR. Round one of PCR was performed, and it used primers specific to each TRBV and TRBJ gene. Via MiXCR, TCRdb re-called the multiplex PCR reads, giving one row per CDR3 protein. The data show roughly 25,000 distinct CDR3 sequences, with about 32% seen just once and 30% to 45% held by the top ten. The data stem from a study of prognosis after radiotherapy for stage I lung cancer. About the research overall: The radiotherapy was SBRT split into 3 to 5 fractions, giving a biologically effective dose of at least 100 Gy. Among the patients, four developed distant metastases after radiotherapy at a median of 7 months, and under 19 showed no significant progression.

General study results and limits: Among patients who developed distant metastases, Shannon entropy after stereotactic body radiation therapy was lower. Median unique TCR clones dropped from roughly 9,900 to 7,200 after stereotactic body radiation therapy.

This CDR3 has 13 residues. Per germline, CDR1 SGHAT and CDR2 FQDESV (reference sequence). Trimming shortened V by 3 bases and J by 5 bases, and 10 bases separated the two germline ends. Here the sequenced sample was PBMCs, taken before or after stereotactic body radiation therapy (not recorded which). The clonotype originates from a donor over 45 with non-small cell lung cancer. The V gene is TRBV11-1, the J gene TRBJ2-5; D is possibly TRBD1 or TRBD2 (6 bases each). In nucleotides, the CDR3 is TGTGCCAGCAGCTTGGGGGGCCTGGAGACCCAGTACTTC. It specifies CASSLGGLETQYF.